This T cell receptor beta chain was recovered during a study of blood T cell repertoires in COVID-19. Study details: COVID-19 samples collected from the United States, Italy and Spain covered acute and convalescent phases. Sources were T cells, B-cell-depleted T cells, or PBMCs; the material itself was cDNA or gDNA.

The ends were cut back, 4 bases at V and 0 bases at J, with 13 bases in the middle. Germline V CDR1 and CDR2: SGHDT, YYEEEE. This CDR3 contains 15 residues. The authors' processing: The assay estimated nucleated cells by amplifying reference gene primers. The protocol was immunoSEQ multiplex PCR, while the TCRdb copy is restricted to in-frame clones and leaves out a portion. That table furnishes V, J and clone size, whereas the DNA furnished D and trimming. The sample holds approximately 250,000 clones, about 82% seen once. The sequence derives from a woman aged 45-65 years with acute COVID-19. V and J are TRBV5-6 and TRBJ1-1, with D perhaps matching TRBD1 (6 bases). Sequenced sample: PBMCs or T cells enriched from blood (not recorded which). CDR3 sequence (DNA): TGTGCCAGCAGCAGTATCGGACAGCTGAACACTGAAGCTTTCTTT. This sequence encodes CASSSIGQLNTEAFF.